This T cell receptor beta chain was found in a study of Ad26.COV2.S vaccination and SARS-CoV-2 variants. Study results and limitations: Reports say spike-specific CD8+ and CD4+ T cell responses covered substantial breadth after vaccination. Estimates derived from TCR breadth and depth analyses may have underestimated total T cell responses. People given the vaccine had a wider spike-specific TCR breadth than placebo recipients did. Non-spike TCR breadth was similar in vaccine and placebo recipients.

Clones were read by immunoSEQ multiplex PCR, and TCRdb kept only the in-frame ones, dropping some. Among approximately 400,000 clones listed, about 91% were seen once. Trimming cost V 6 bases and J 5 bases; bases outside gene matches: 7. Germline V gene lookup returns CDR1 SGHRS and CDR2 YFSETQ. The CDR3 consists of 13 residues. In the case of this clone: What it binds is not known.

The rearrangement uses TRBV5-1 and TRBJ1-2; 7 bases are shared with TRBD1. This clonotype was obtained from a human donor who had recovered from COVID-19. The source was peripheral blood, collected after recovery from COVID-19. This chain's CDR3 is CASTSGGTYGYTF. The CDR3, as DNA: TGCGCCAGCACCTCAGGGGGGACATATGGCTACACCTTC.